Listed below are T cell receptor beta chains from one sample, sequenced in a study of OX40 agonist ivuxolimab in advanced cancers. Only in-frame clones appear in the TCRdb table, and some are missing; sequencing was by immunoSEQ multiplex PCR. The data contain about 45,000 clones, approximately 90% of them singletons. Sequencing was performed on CD4+ or CD8+ T cells sorted from blood, taken in a trial of the OX40 agonist ivuxolimab. The origin of the receptors is an adult with an advanced solid tumor such as melanoma, head and neck, liver or kidney cancer. CDR3s include the opening cysteine and the closing phenylalanine or tryptophan. A D gene is named only where the DNA matches it firmly. Only part of the rows carry a size: once, few, many, or a class if the clone is expanded.

j_call: TRBJ1-6; clone_size: once; d_call: -; v_call: TRBV19; cdr3_aa: CASSISGRGPPLHF; cdr3_nt: TGTGCCAGTAGTATATCGGGGCGCGGACCACCCCTCCACTTT
j_call: TRBJ2-1; clone_size: -; d_call: TRBD1; v_call: TRBV6-1; cdr3_aa: CASSPRTGLGNEQFF; cdr3_nt: TGTGCCAGCAGTCCTAGGACAGGGTTGGGCAATGAGCAGTTCTTC
j_call: TRBJ2-6; clone_size: -; d_call: -; v_call: TRBV27; cdr3_aa: CASSPHFGANVLTF; cdr3_nt: TGTGCCAGCAGTCCCCACTTTGGGGCCAACGTCCTGACTTTC
j_call: TRBJ2-5; clone_size: once; d_call: -; v_call: TRBV19; cdr3_aa: CASSIVSGVDETQYF; cdr3_nt: TGTGCCAGTAGTATAGTTTCCGGGGTGGATGAGACCCAGTACTTC
j_call: TRBJ2-2; clone_size: -; d_call: -; v_call: TRBV9; cdr3_aa: CASSVATNTGELFF; cdr3_nt: TGTGCCAGCAGCGTAGCGACGAACACCGGGGAGCTGTTTTTT
j_call: TRBJ1-5; clone_size: few; d_call: -; v_call: TRBV30; cdr3_aa: CAWSVGAGRNQPQHF; cdr3_nt: TGTGCCTGGAGTGTGGGGGCAGGCCGAAATCAGCCCCAGCATTTT
j_call: TRBJ2-2; clone_size: -; d_call: -; v_call: TRBV5-1; cdr3_aa: CASSWGHKLNTGELFF; cdr3_nt: TGCGCCAGCAGCTGGGGACACAAGTTGAACACCGGGGAGCTGTTTTTT
j_call: TRBJ2-7; clone_size: once; d_call: TRBD2; v_call: TRBV6-6; cdr3_aa: CASSYFGTSEYEQYF; cdr3_nt: TGTGCCAGCAGTTACTTCGGGACTAGCGAGTACGAGCAGTACTTC
j_call: TRBJ1-2; clone_size: once; d_call: -; v_call: TRBV6-6; cdr3_aa: CASRRLQGGNYGYTF; cdr3_nt: TGTGCCAGCAGACGTTTACAGGGTGGTAACTATGGCTACACCTTC
j_call: TRBJ2-1; clone_size: few; d_call: -; v_call: TRBV6-1; cdr3_aa: CASSARRSSYNEQFF; cdr3_nt: TGTGCCAGCAGTGCCCGCAGAAGCTCCTACAATGAGCAGTTCTTC
j_call: TRBJ2-7; clone_size: -; d_call: TRBD2; v_call: TRBV14; cdr3_aa: CASSRSGRFNEQYF; cdr3_nt: TGTGCCAGCAGCCGTAGCGGGAGGTTCAACGAGCAGTACTTC
j_call: TRBJ2-7; clone_size: -; d_call: -; v_call: TRBV28; cdr3_aa: CASTPQVSYEQYF; cdr3_nt: TGTGCCAGCACTCCCCAGGTTTCCTACGAGCAGTACTTC
j_call: TRBJ2-2; clone_size: -; d_call: TRBD1; v_call: TRBV5-1; cdr3_aa: CASSDRDRVVTGELFF; cdr3_nt: TGCGCCAGCAGCGACCGGGACAGGGTCGTCACCGGGGAGCTGTTTTTT
j_call: TRBJ2-7; clone_size: -; d_call: -; v_call: TRBV10-2; cdr3_aa: CASTQEAKSSYEQYF; cdr3_nt: TGCGCCAGCACCCAAGAAGCGAAAAGCTCCTACGAGCAGTACTTC
j_call: TRBJ2-3; clone_size: -; d_call: -; v_call: TRBV7-3; cdr3_aa: CASSRVAGISTDTQYF; cdr3_nt: TGTGCCAGCAGCCGGGTCGCGGGGATAAGCACAGATACGCAGTATTTT
j_call: TRBJ1-5; clone_size: -; d_call: -; v_call: TRBV6-5; cdr3_aa: CASSRVSNQPQHF; cdr3_nt: TGTGCCAGCAGCCGGGTTAGCAATCAGCCCCAGCATTTT
j_call: TRBJ2-1; clone_size: -; d_call: TRBD2; v_call: TRBV19; cdr3_aa: CASSRASGYNEQFF; cdr3_nt: TGTGCCAGTAGTAGGGCTAGCGGTTACAATGAGCAGTTCTTC
j_call: TRBJ1-2; clone_size: -; d_call: -; v_call: TRBV7-9; cdr3_aa: CASSFSEYGYTF; cdr3_nt: TGTGCCAGCAGCTTTTCCGAGTATGGCTACACCTTC
j_call: TRBJ2-5; clone_size: -; d_call: -; v_call: TRBV5-8; cdr3_aa: CASSLGQPKETQYF; cdr3_nt: TGTGCCAGCAGCTTGGGACAGCCGAAAGAGACCCAGTACTTC
j_call: TRBJ2-5; clone_size: -; d_call: TRBD1; v_call: TRBV14; cdr3_aa: CASSQGLRRTGLQETQYF; cdr3_nt: TGTGCCAGCAGCCAAGGCCTCCGCCGGACAGGGCTACAAGAGACCCAGTACTTC
j_call: TRBJ1-1; clone_size: -; d_call: -; v_call: TRBV28; cdr3_aa: CASRSPPGRAGTEAFF; cdr3_nt: TGTGCCAGCAGGAGCCCTCCTGGAAGGGCGGGAACTGAAGCTTTCTTT
j_call: TRBJ1-2; clone_size: -; d_call: -; v_call: TRBV10-3; cdr3_aa: CAISAGLRANYGYTF; cdr3_nt: TGTGCCATCAGTGCGGGACTCAGGGCTAACTATGGCTACACCTTC
j_call: TRBJ2-2; clone_size: -; d_call: -; v_call: TRBV7-8; cdr3_aa: CASSLRRTGELFF; cdr3_nt: TGTGCCAGCAGCTTAAGGCGGACCGGGGAGCTGTTTTTT
j_call: TRBJ1-3; clone_size: -; d_call: -; v_call: TRBV9; cdr3_aa: CASSVRWGVGSGNTIYF; cdr3_nt: TGTGCCAGCAGCGTCAGGTGGGGAGTCGGCTCTGGAAACACCATATATTTT